A selection of T cell receptor beta chains follows, all from one sample in a study of cytomegalovirus exposure and HLA in healthy donors. Produced via immunoSEQ multiplex PCR; TCRdb's table is partial and in-frame only. The sample includes approximately 170,000 clones, approximately 75% of them seen just once. Source material: PBMCs. Receptors originate from a man aged 25-45 years in good health and CMV-seropositive. CDR3s include the opening cysteine and the closing phenylalanine or tryptophan. D genes are given only for firm matches.

v_gene	d_gene	j_gene	CDR3nt	CDR3aa
TRBV9	NA	TRBJ2-3	TGTGCCAGCAGCGTAGGCCTAGCACAAACCGATACGCAGTATTTT	CASSVGLAQTDTQYF
TRBV30	TRBD1	TRBJ2-7	TGTGCCTACGCGGGACAGGGTAGTTACGAGCAGTACTTC	CAYAGQGSYEQYF
TRBV4-1	TRBD1	TRBJ2-2	TGCGCCAGCAGCCAGCGAACCGGGACAGCGAACACCGGGGAGCTGTTTTTT	CASSQRTGTANTGELFF
TRBV9	NA	TRBJ2-7	TGTGCCAGCAGCGTAGGGGGACTCGAGCAGTACTTC	CASSVGGLEQYF
TRBV10-3	NA	TRBJ1-3	TGTGCCATCAGTGGCGGATTACGCTCTGGAAACACCATATATTTT	CAISGGLRSGNTIYF
TRBV9	NA	TRBJ2-5	TGTGCCAGCAGCGAGGGGGGGTGGGAGACCCAGTACTTC	CASSEGGWETQYF
TRBV10-3	NA	TRBJ1-3	TGTGCCATCAGTGAGTCTCGGACAACTGGAAACACCATATATTTT	CAISESRTTGNTIYF
TRBV14	TRBD1	TRBJ2-2	TGTGCCAGCGGGACAGGGTTCGACACCGGGGAGCTGTTTTTT	CASGTGFDTGELFF
TRBV29-1	NA	TRBJ2-1	TGCAGCGTTGAAGATAGGCGGAGCTCCTACAATGAGCAGTTCTTC	CSVEDRRSSYNEQFF
TRBV5-6	NA	TRBJ2-7	TGTGCCAGCAGCTTGGGCAACTTCGAGCAGTACTTC	CASSLGNFEQYF
TRBV5-1	TRBD2	TRBJ2-3	TGCGCCAGCAGCCCTACTCCTCCGGGACTAGCGGGGATTCGACGAGATACGCAGTATTTT	CASSPTPPGLAGIRRDTQYF
TRBV5-1	TRBD2	TRBJ2-3	TGCGCCAGCAGCTCGATAGCGGGGAGCACAGATACGCAGTATTTT	CASSSIAGSTDTQYF